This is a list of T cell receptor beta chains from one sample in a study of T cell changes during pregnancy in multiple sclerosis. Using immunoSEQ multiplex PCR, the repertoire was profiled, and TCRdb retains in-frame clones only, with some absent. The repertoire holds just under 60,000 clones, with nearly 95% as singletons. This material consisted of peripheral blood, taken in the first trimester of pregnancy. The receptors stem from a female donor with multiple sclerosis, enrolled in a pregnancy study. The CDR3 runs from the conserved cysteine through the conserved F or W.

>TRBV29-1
CSVGAYEQYF
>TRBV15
CATGSGKGYGYTF
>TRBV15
CATSKDPGVLGNTIYF
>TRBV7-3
CASSYGLAGGSGDTQYF
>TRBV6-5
CASSAVTGALYGYTF
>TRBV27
CASRLIASGANVLTF
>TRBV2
CASTQQGIANYGYTF
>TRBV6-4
CASSLDRGHGYTF
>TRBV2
CASREDRLSTDTQYF
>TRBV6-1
CASSDWLAGGRDEQYF
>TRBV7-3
CASSPNVGDSPLHF
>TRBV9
CASSVVGGDNSPLHF
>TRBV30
CAWSVAGVGSFF
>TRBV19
CASSQGQGAQPQHF
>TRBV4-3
CASSQAMDRGSTEQYF
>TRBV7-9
CASSLGAGNTEAFF
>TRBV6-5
CASRASGGGNTQYF
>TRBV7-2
CASSKDRGNEKLFF
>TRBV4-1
CASSQERVYGYTF
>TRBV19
CASSIASNTGELFF
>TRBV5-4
CASSLPDRGVTGELFF
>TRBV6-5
CASSYDSFGDIQYF
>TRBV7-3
CASSQGNTQYF
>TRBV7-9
CASSLALQDGDTQYF
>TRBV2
CASSERLAVSYEQYF
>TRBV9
CASSVLAGPPYEQYF
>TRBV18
CASSPPGRNMNTEAFF
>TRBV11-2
CASGGGEGTEAFF
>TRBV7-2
CASLDRGIFNSPLHF
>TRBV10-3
CATTPPGSYEQYF
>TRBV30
CAWGPLATGELFF
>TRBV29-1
CSARASLTNYGYTF
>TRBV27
CASSSVGFSNQPQHF
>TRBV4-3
CASSETGTDTQYF
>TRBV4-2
CASSQVGEVTFF
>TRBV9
CASSVYPGNNSPLHF
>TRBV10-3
CAILVHTGIDYGYTF
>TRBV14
CASSVLGTLSYEQYF
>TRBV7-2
CASSLARDRGVEQYF
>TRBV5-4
CASSPEPGLRYEQYF
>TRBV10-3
CAISRQGPSSYEQYF
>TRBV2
CASSGQLAGAKNIQYF
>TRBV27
CASSFEGAGEPQHF
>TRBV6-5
CASSYQGTSPLHF
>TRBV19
CASSSLGGTSNQPQHF
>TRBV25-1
CASSESGVHYGYTF
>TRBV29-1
CSTLGVPGETQYF
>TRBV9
CASSVVDSPGSQAQYF
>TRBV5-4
CASSLEIRVGYTF
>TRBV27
CASSLLAGSPTDTQYF
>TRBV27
CASSLEWQGLTEAFF
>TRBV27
CASRRLAGGVEQYF
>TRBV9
CASSVTSGATYEQYF
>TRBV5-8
CASSRRGTEAFF
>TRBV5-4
CASSTTSGGAPGLGEQYF
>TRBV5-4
CASSSGGSGGTDTQYF